This T cell receptor (beta chain) was documented in a study of regulatory T cells in long-lasting Graves disease. Both iRepertoire HTBI primers and Arm-PCR of CDR3 regions were used to build the TCR beta libraries. TCRdb reprocessed the multiplex PCR reads with MiXCR, giving one entry per CDR3 protein. The sample comprises about 430,000 distinct CDR3 sequences, under 25% of which are singletons, and roughly an eighth rests with the top ten. This clonotype was seen ten or more times. Germline values: CDR1 MNHEY, CDR2 SVGAGI. J gave up 2 bases and V 2 bases, and 8 bases lay outside the gene matches. This CDR3 is built from 16 residues. The sample's time point: persistent/refractory GD, antithyroid drugs over 5 years with positive TRAb. The TCR library was made from RNA that had been extracted from PBMCs in TRIzol.

The rearrangement uses TRBV6-5 and TRBJ2-5; the match to TRBD1 covers 7 bases. The sample was peripheral blood mononuclear cells (PBMCs), taken when the disease was refractory, from a patient treated with antithyroid drugs. The receptor was derived from a female donor with Graves disease. The CDR3 sequence is CASSYGLGTAQETQYF. CDR3 DNA: TGTGCCAGCAGTTACGGCCTAGGGACAGCGCAAGAGACCCAGTACTTC.